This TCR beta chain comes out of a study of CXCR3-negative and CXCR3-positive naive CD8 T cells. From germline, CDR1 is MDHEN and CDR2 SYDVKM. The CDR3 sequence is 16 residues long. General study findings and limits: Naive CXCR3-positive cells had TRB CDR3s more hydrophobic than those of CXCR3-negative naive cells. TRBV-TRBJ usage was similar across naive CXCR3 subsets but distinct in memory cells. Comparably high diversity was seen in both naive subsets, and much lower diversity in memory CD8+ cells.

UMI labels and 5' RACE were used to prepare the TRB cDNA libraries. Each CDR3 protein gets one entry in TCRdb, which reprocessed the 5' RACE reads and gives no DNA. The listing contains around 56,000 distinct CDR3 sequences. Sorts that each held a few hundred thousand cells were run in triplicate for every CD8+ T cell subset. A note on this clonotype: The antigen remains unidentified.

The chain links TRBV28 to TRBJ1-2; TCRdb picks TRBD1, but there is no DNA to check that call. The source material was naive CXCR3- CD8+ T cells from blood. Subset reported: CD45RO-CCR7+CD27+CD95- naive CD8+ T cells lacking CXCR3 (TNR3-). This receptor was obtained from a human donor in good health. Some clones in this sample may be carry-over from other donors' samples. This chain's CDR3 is CASEQGALGSLYGYTF.